A few counts support the clone carrying this TCR beta chain. As yet, its antigen is unknown. Treatment defined: roughly ten-day PBMC culture with coronavirus spike peptide pools or control peptides (ViraFEST assay). This sample was taken from a study of vaccination and CD4 T cells after COVID-19. For the study at large: The BNT162b2 or mRNA-1273 vaccine was given to participants in two doses. Sampling post-COVID took place a median 101 days after diagnosis (range 35 to 161).

Sequenced with the Oncomine TCR Beta short-read assay was DNA taken from cultured CD4+ T cells. TCRdb reprocessed the PCR reads via MiXCR and lists one record per CDR3 protein. The table lists fewer than 4,500 distinct CDR3 sequences, about 26% of them singletons. Germline V CDR1 and CDR2: DFQATT, SNEGSKA (reference sequence). Trimming at V came to 0 bases and at J to 4 bases, leaving 7 bases not matched to a gene. The CDR3 is made up of 17 amino acids. The J gene is TRBJ2-1, the V gene TRBV20-1; 12 positions match TRBD2. The receptor comes from a human donor who had recovered from COVID-19. Sequenced: CD4+ T cells from blood, cultured in vitro. The CDR3 here is CSARDLTSGGLYNEQFF. CDR3 coding DNA: TGCAGTGCTAGAGACCTGACTAGCGGGGGCCTTTACAATGAGCAGTTCTTC.